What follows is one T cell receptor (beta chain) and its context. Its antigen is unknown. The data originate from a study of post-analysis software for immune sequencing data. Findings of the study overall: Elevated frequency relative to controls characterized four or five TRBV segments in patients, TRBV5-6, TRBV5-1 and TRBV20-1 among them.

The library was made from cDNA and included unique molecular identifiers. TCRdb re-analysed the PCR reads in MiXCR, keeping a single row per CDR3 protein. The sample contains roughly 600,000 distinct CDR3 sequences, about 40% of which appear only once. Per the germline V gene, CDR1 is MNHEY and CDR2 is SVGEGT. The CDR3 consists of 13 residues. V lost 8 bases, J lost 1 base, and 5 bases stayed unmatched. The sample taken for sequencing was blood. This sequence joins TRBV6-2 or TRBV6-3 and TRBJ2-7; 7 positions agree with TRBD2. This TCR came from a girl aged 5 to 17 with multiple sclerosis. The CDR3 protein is CASLPSGSYEQYF. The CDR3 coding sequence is TGTGCCAGCCTCCCTAGCGGATCCTACGAGCAGTACTTC.